This TCR beta chain originates from a study of blood T cell repertoires in COVID-19. Overall study context: The United States, Italy and Spain were the sources of the acute and convalescent COVID-19 samples. In each case, the material was cDNA or gDNA derived from T cells, B-cell-depleted T cells, or PBMCs.

How the authors handled the data: Estimation of nucleated cell counts was performed using reference gene primer amplification. Generated by immunoSEQ multiplex PCR, the TCRdb table keeps only in-frame clones and is missing some. V, J and clone size were drawn from that table, and D and trimming were deduced from the DNA. This table has roughly 300,000 clones, roughly nine tenths appearing once. V was cut by 3 bases and J by 3 bases, with 11 bases left in between. The CDR3 sequence is 14 residues long. CDR1 LGHDT and CDR2 YNNKEL come from the germline V gene (reference sequence). This chain uses TRBV3-1 (or the pseudogene TRBV3-2) with TRBJ1-2; D might be TRBD1 (6 bases). The sequence was obtained from a man aged 18 to 29 who had recovered from COVID-19. Sample: peripheral blood. CDR3 nucleotide sequence: TGTGCCAGCAGCCAGGGGAACAGGGACTATGGCTACACCTTC. Encoded protein: CASSQGNRDYGYTF.